One sample yielded the 11 T cell receptor beta chains listed below, sequenced in a study of CD4 T cell repertoires in COVID-19. The protocol was immunoSEQ multiplex PCR, while the TCRdb copy is restricted to in-frame clones and leaves out a portion. The sample has 70,000 to 95,000 clones, around 82% seen once. The source was CD4+ T cells from peripheral blood, collected after recovery from COVID-19. The receptors shown here come from a human donor who had COVID-19.

This clone has only a few counts. The chain recombines TRBV19 with TRBJ2-5; no reliable D call. Germline loops: CDR1 LNHDA, CDR2 SQIVND (reference sequence). Trimming took 4 bases from V and 4 from J, leaving 10 bases between them. This CDR3 has 13 residues. This chain's CDR3 is CASSTQLSETQYF. The CDR3, as DNA: TGTGCCAGTAGTACACAACTGTCAGAGACCCAGTACTTC.

The genes are TRBV19 and TRBJ2-7; 9 bases are shared with TRBD2. The V segment lost 5 bases and the J segment 2 bases; nucleotides outside the gene matches: 4. Looked up from germline, CDR1 is LNHDA and CDR2 is SQIVND (reference sequence). This CDR3 has 14 residues. The CDR3 DNA is TGTGCCAGTAGTCAGCGGGAGGTGACCTACGAGCAGTACTTC. Residues: CASSQREVTYEQYF.

The V call is TRBV7-9, the J call TRBJ1-6; TRBD1 is a possible D gene (5 bases). CDR3 length equals 15 residues. The V and J ends lost 2 bases and 10 bases respectively, with 15 bases between them. Germline V lookup: CDR1 SEHNR, CDR2 FQNEAQ (reference sequence). This CDR3 is CASSLRSGGSSPLHF. CDR3 nucleotide sequence: TGTGCCAGCAGCTTAAGGTCGGGGGGTAGCTCACCCCTCCACTTT.

This clone was seen repeatedly, ten times or more. V is TRBV12-5 and J is TRBJ1-5; D is unresolved. V lost 1 base and J 6 bases, leaving 7 bases between the germline ends. The CDR3 consists of 13 residues. The germline V gene has CDR1 LGHNT and CDR2 FRNRAP. This CDR3 is CASGLGLTQPQHF. CDR3 in DNA: TGTGCTAGTGGTTTGGGCCTAACTCAGCCCCAGCATTTT.

This clone was seen just once. The chain recombines TRBV6-4 with TRBJ2-1; D is unresolved. Between the trimmed V and J ends, which lost 6 bases and 2 bases, there was a span of 17 bases. CDR3 length: 16 residues. Germline CDR1 MRHNA, CDR2 SNTAGT. DNA of the CDR3: TGTGCCAGCAGCCGGGCCGCGACGGTCACCTACAATGAGCAGTTCTTC. Translating gives CASSRAATVTYNEQFF.

The chain links TRBV27 to TRBJ2-1, with 11 nucleotides matching TRBD1. CDR3 length equals 16 residues. Germline V gene lookup returns CDR1 MNHEY and CDR2 SMNVEV (reference sequence). V shed 7 bases and J 4 bases; nucleotides not matched to a gene: 9. The CDR3 loop reads CASIPTGTGGYNEQFF. CDR3 sequence (DNA): TGTGCCAGCATTCCCACCGGGACAGGGGGGTACAATGAGCAGTTCTTC.

The chain is built from TRBV27 and TRBJ1-2, with 8 nucleotides matching TRBD1. V shed 4 bases, J shed 4 bases, and the junction held 5 bases outside the gene matches. Germline V lookup: CDR1 MNHEY, CDR2 SMNVEV (reference sequence). There are 14 residues in the CDR3. CDR3 region: CASSYTGGTYGYTF. DNA of the CDR3: TGTGCCAGCAGTTACACAGGGGGAACCTATGGCTACACCTTC.

The V call is TRBV3-1 (or the pseudogene TRBV3-2), the J call TRBJ2-7; tentatively, D is TRBD2 (6 bases). V was clipped by 4 bases and J by 3 bases, with 19 bases between them. This CDR3 comprises 16 residues. The germline V gene encodes CDR1 LGHDT and CDR2 YNNKEL (reference sequence). CDR3 protein: CASSPSLGGAGYEQYF. Here the CDR3 DNA reads TGTGCCAGCAGCCCCTCCCTTGGCGGGGCGGGCTACGAGCAGTACTTC.

The chain combines TRBV18 with TRBJ1-5; 9 nucleotides line up with TRBD1. The germline gives CDR1 KGHSH, CDR2 LQKENI. There are 15 residues in the CDR3. Germline trimming cut 3 bases from V and 6 bases from J; bases unmatched to any gene: 6. The CDR3, as DNA: TGTGCCAGCTCACCCAGCGTGGACAGGGGTCAGCCCCAGCATTTT. It codes for CASSPSVDRGQPQHF.

The chain uses TRBV7-9 and TRBJ2-3; D not resolved. In germline, CDR1 is SEHNR, CDR2 FQNEAQ (reference sequence). The CDR3 sequence is 13 residues long. V lost 1 base and J lost 0, with 2 bases in between. The DNA for the CDR3 is TGTGCCAGCAGCTTAGACAGCACAGATACGCAGTATTTT. Protein product: CASSLDSTDTQYF.

The genes are TRBV5-5 and TRBJ2-3, with 7 bases matching TRBD2. After removal of 0 bases from V and 2 bases from J, the junction contained 6 bases not matched to a gene. The CDR3 has 16 residues. Germline V gives CDR1 SGHKS, CDR2 YYEKEE (reference sequence). The CDR3 DNA reads TGTGCCAGCAGCTTGGCCACTAGCGCGGCCACAGATACGCAGTATTTT. As protein: CASSLATSAATDTQYF.